Shown below are 5 T cell receptor beta chains from a single sample sequenced in a study of read filtering for tumor transcriptome and immune sequencing. The library was built from about 400 ng RNA with molecular barcoded adaptors for alpha/delta and beta/gamma chains. Using its own MiXCR run on the reads, TCRdb lists one record per CDR3 protein. The sample has 50,000 or so distinct CDR3 sequences; roughly 12% are singletons. Sequencing was done on a sample of a population of CD138-negative cells sorted from bone marrow. These TCRs come from a donor aged 40 or over with multiple myeloma.

There are many counts of this clonotype. This rearrangement joins TRBV3-1 to TRBJ1-2, with D possibly TRBD1 on 5 matching bases. The CDR3 has 15 amino acids. The germline CDR1 and CDR2 sequences are LGHDT and YNNKEL (reference sequence). The V gene lost 1 base and the J gene lost 4 bases, with 13 bases spanning the gap. The CDR3 DNA follows: TGTGCCAGCAGCCAAGTAGCTTCAGGGCCCTATGGCTACACCTTC. Its protein product is CASSQVASGPYGYTF.

The sample holds many counts of this clonotype. This rearrangement joins TRBV19 to TRBJ1-5; no firm D call. Germline loops: CDR1 LNHDA, CDR2 SQIVND (reference sequence). The CDR3 is 14 amino acids. V was trimmed by 6 bases and J by 4 bases, leaving 13 bases between them. The CDR3: CASRESSRNQPQHF. For the CDR3, the DNA is TGTGCCAGTAGGGAATCGAGCCGAAATCAGCCCCAGCATTTT.

In this sample, this clonotype turned up many times. The chain combines TRBV7-8 with TRBJ1-3, with D possibly matching TRBD1 (5 bases). This CDR3 region has 15 residues. Trimming shortened V by 3 bases and J by 3 bases, and 12 bases separated the two germline ends. Germline loops: CDR1 SGHVS, CDR2 FQNEAQ. The CDR3 loop reads CASSLGGVVGNTIYF. The CDR3 DNA follows: TGTGCCAGCAGCTTGGGAGGGGTGGTTGGAAACACCATATATTTT.

This clonotype came up many times. V and J are TRBV5-1 and TRBJ1-1, with TRBD1 as a possible D gene (5 bases). V was trimmed by 0 bases and J by 4 bases, leaving 10 bases between them. The CDR3 runs 14 residues. Looked up from germline, CDR1 is SGHRS and CDR2 is YFSETQ. CDR3 sequence: CASSLEGRVTEAFF. CDR3 nucleotides: TGCGCCAGCAGCTTGGAGGGACGGGTCACTGAAGCTTTCTTT.

This clonotype occurred many times. V gene TRBV10-3 combines with J gene TRBJ1-1; 10 nucleotides align to TRBD1. Germline V lookup: CDR1 ENHRY, CDR2 SYGVKD. Losses at the gene ends were 7 bases for V and 5 bases for J; bases not matched to a gene: 4. CDR3 length: 13 residues. The CDR3 nucleotides read TGTGCCATCAAGGGGACAGGGGAAACTGAAGCTTTCTTT. It is translated as CAIKGTGETEAFF.